The clone carrying this TCR beta chain has only a few counts. Its antigen is currently unknown. This sample is part of a study of T cells in Graves' hyperthyroidism and ophthalmopathy. Study background: Blood was drawn when the patient was first diagnosed and still untreated. Whole-study findings and limits: Most thyroid clonotypes expanded above 0.001 were also detected in blood.

Amplification of TCR beta CDR3 regions used RNA as the template. Carried out on the TCR CDR3, a first-round RT-PCR used the HTBI primer set. TCRdb recomputed calls from the multiplex PCR reads with MiXCR, one row per CDR3 protein. Of 300,000 to 450,000 distinct CDR3 sequences in the sample, roughly 15% were seen once. The germline V gene encodes CDR1 DFQATT and CDR2 SNEGSKA (reference sequence). This CDR3 has 13 residues. Germline trimming cut 5 bases from V and 6 bases from J; bases unmatched to any gene: 4. Researchers barred patients who had uncontrolled infection, other autoimmune disease, pregnancy or lactation. Diagnoses were made from clinical symptoms, serum measures (thyroxine and TRAb), thyroid ultrasound and orbital computed tomography.

This clonotype originated in a young woman with Graves' ophthalmopathy. The V and J genes are TRBV20-1 and TRBJ1-6; TRBD1 aligns across 7 bases. The sample was blood. As DNA, the CDR3 is TGCAGTGCTGAGACAGGGACTAATTCACCCCTCCACTTT. Translating it yields CSAETGTNSPLHF.